Following are 18 T cell receptor beta chains from one sample sequenced in a study of beta chain features in type 1 diabetes. Points from the study as a whole: Shorter TCRB CDR3s, moderately but significantly so, were found in Type 1 diabetes patients in all four CD4+ subsets.

These TCRs' antigens remain unknown. Isolated RNA was reverse transcribed in full, so expressed TCRB transcripts were sequenced. Using immunoSEQ multiplex PCR, the repertoire was profiled, and TCRdb retains in-frame clones only, with some absent. The data contain approximately 170,000 clones, roughly 60% of them singletons. Sequencing was carried out using naive CD4+ T cells from blood. These receptors all stem from a man aged 25 to 40 with type 1 diabetes.

This clone has only one observation. This sequence joins TRBV27 and TRBJ2-5, with 7 bases matching TRBD1. Trimming cost V 6 bases and J 4 bases; bases outside gene matches: 5. The V gene's germline CDR1 is MNHEY and CDR2 SMNVEV (reference sequence). The CDR3 loop spans 13 amino acids. Here the CDR3 DNA reads TGTGCCAGCAGCGGACAGGCTGGAGAGACCCAGTACTTC. Its protein product is CASSGQAGETQYF.

This clone was picked up a small number of times. This chain links TRBV28 with TRBJ2-7; 7 bases match TRBD1. The V segment lost 5 bases and the J segment 1 base; nucleotides outside the gene matches: 5. The CDR3 totals 14 residues. Germline assignment: CDR1 MDHEN and CDR2 SYDVKM. This chain's CDR3 is CASSRQGESYEQYF. In nucleotides, the CDR3 is TGTGCCAGCAGTCGACAGGGAGAATCCTACGAGCAGTACTTC.

V and J are TRBV28 and TRBJ2-2, with TRBD2 matching over 10 bases. Trimming cost V 8 bases and J 5 bases; bases outside gene matches: 8. The CDR3 extends over 15 amino acids. Per the germline V gene, CDR1 is MDHEN and CDR2 is SYDVKM. CDR3 bases: TGTGCCAGCGGAACTAGCGGGGCGGGTACCGGGGAGCTGTTTTTT. Translating gives CASGTSGAGTGELFF.

The chain links TRBV5-1 to TRBJ1-6, with D possibly TRBD1 on 6 matching bases. V was cut by 2 bases and J by 10 bases, with 19 bases left in between. Germline CDR1 SGHRS, CDR2 YFSETQ. This CDR3 region has 16 residues. CDR3 in DNA: TGCGCCAGCAGCTTTGGGACCACAGGGATTGACTCACCCCTCCACTTT. It codes for CASSFGTTGIDSPLHF.

This clone was counted between two and nine times. The gene calls are TRBV7-2 and TRBJ1-2, with D uncertain. V was pared by 2 bases and J by 7 bases, with 5 bases between. The CDR3 is made up of 11 amino acids. CDR1 is SGHTA, CDR2 FQGNSA, per germline. The CDR3 nucleotides read TGTGCCAGCAGCTTATGGGGTGGCTACACCTTC. This codes for CASSLWGGYTF.

With regard to this clone: Additional DNA sequences in this sample encode the identical CDR3. The rearrangement uses TRBV11-2 and TRBJ2-5; no definite D call. CDR1 is SGHAT and CDR2 is FQNNGV in the germline V gene. V lost 8 bases and J 1 base, leaving 5 bases between the germline ends. The CDR3 sequence is 11 residues long. The CDR3 DNA follows: TGTGCCAGCCGCCGCCAAGAGACCCAGTACTTC. Its translation: CASRRQETQYF.

V usage is TRBV11-2 and J usage is TRBJ2-7; D perhaps matches TRBD2 (5 bases). The V and J ends lost 5 bases and 0 bases respectively, with 11 bases between them. The V gene's germline CDR1 is SGHAT and CDR2 FQNNGV. The CDR3 is 14 residues long. The CDR3 sequence is CASSTTGSSYEQYF. The CDR3 DNA follows: TGTGCCAGCAGCACAACGGGGTCCTCCTACGAGCAGTACTTC.

The chain uses TRBV7-2 and TRBJ2-6; TRBD2 is a possible D gene (5 bases). This CDR3 has 15 amino acids. Trimming took off 4 bases at V and 7 bases at J, with 14 bases between the two ends. Germline V gene data show CDR1 as SGHTA and CDR2 as FQGNSA. The CDR3: CASSSGADLANVLTF. The CDR3 region has the DNA TGTGCCAGCAGCTCCGGAGCGGACTTAGCCAACGTCCTGACTTTC.

V usage is TRBV25-1 and J usage is TRBJ1-6; possible D gene TRBD1, 5 bases. Per the germline V gene, CDR1 is MGHDK and CDR2 is SYGVNS. This CDR3 region has 13 residues. V was clipped by 4 bases and J by 8 bases, with 9 bases between them. The CDR3 loop reads CASSGLGDSPLHF. CDR3 bases: TGTGCCAGCAGTGGTTTAGGGGATTCACCCCTCCACTTT.

This clone was seen more than once but under ten times. The rearrangement joins TRBV30 to TRBJ1-2, with TRBD1 as a possible D gene (6 bases). The germline gives CDR1 GTSNPN, CDR2 SVGIG (reference sequence). This CDR3 contains 13 residues. V was cut by 3 bases and J by 8 bases, with 16 bases left in between. This CDR3 reads CAWSGQSLWGYTF. For the CDR3, the DNA is TGTGCCTGGAGCGGACAGAGCCTCTGGGGCTACACCTTC.

This clone was found a few times. The rearrangement uses TRBV11-2 and TRBJ2-3, with unresolved D. V lost 3 bases to trimming and J lost 0 bases, with 7 bases between them. The germline V gene has CDR1 SGHAT and CDR2 FQNNGV. The CDR3 consists of 14 residues. The CDR3 sequence is CASSFHHSTDTQYF. CDR3 coding DNA: TGTGCCAGCAGCTTTCACCATAGCACAGATACGCAGTATTTT. The full variable domain, rest sourced from reference TRBV11-2 and TRBJ2-3, is EAGVAQSPRYKIIEKRQSVAFWCNPISGHATLYWYQQILGQGPKLLIQFQNNGVVDDSQLPKDRFSAERLKGVDSTLKIQPAKLEDSAVYLCASSFHHSTDTQYFGPGTRLTVL.

This clone was seen only a few times. The chain couples TRBV14 to TRBJ1-2; no clear D. V lost 1 base to trimming and J lost 8 bases, with 11 bases between them. CDR3 length equals 13 residues. The germline V gene has CDR1 SGHDN and CDR2 FVKESK. As DNA, the CDR3 is TGTGCCAGCAGCCAAGTTGGCATCGGGGGCTACACCTTC. Translation: CASSQVGIGGYTF.

The V and J genes are TRBV29-1 and TRBJ2-3; TRBD1 might be the D (6 bases). This CDR3 contains 13 residues. The ends were cut back, 7 bases at V and 3 bases at J, with 14 bases in the middle. Germline V CDR1 and CDR2: SQVTM, ANQGSEA. CDR3 protein: CSGNREPTDTQYF. Written as DNA, the CDR3 is TGCAGCGGGAACAGGGAGCCGACAGATACGCAGTATTTT.

This clone was seen more than once but under ten times. The CDR3 reads CSVEGTSGDTDTQYF. The CDR3 DNA is TGCAGCGTTGAAGGGACTAGCGGGGACACAGATACGCAGTATTTT. V gene TRBV29-1 combines with J gene TRBJ2-3; 12 nucleotides match TRBD2. Germline CDR1 reads SQVTM; CDR2 reads ANQGSEA. Trimming removed 1 base from V and 2 bases from J; junction bases left unmatched: 1. This CDR3 comprises 15 residues.

This rearrangement joins TRBV7-2 to TRBJ2-2; D is possibly TRBD1 (6 bases). The CDR3 consists of 14 residues. V lost 5 bases to trimming and J lost 3 bases, with 10 bases between them. Germline V lookup: CDR1 SGHTA, CDR2 FQGNSA. The CDR3 DNA is TGTGCCAGCAGCGCGGACAGATACACCGGGGAGCTGTTTTTT. As protein: CASSADRYTGELFF.

The chain recombines TRBV7-9 with TRBJ1-2; possibly TRBD1 for D (6 bases). The CDR3 consists of 11 residues. Germline CDR1 reads SEHNR; CDR2 reads FQNEAQ (reference sequence). V was shortened by 4 bases and J by 13 bases, with 13 bases between the two germline ends. CDR3 in amino acids: CASSSTGPGTF. CDR3 nucleotide sequence: TGTGCCAGCAGCTCGACAGGCCCCGGCACCTTC.

The chain joins TRBV27 to TRBJ1-2; the match to TRBD1 covers 7 bases. The V gene's germline CDR1 is MNHEY and CDR2 SMNVEV (reference sequence). Trimming removed 2 bases from V and 8 bases from J; junction bases left unmatched: 11. The CDR3 has 15 residues. The CDR3 DNA sequence: TGTGCCAGCAGTTTACAGCCACAGGGGCCGTCGGGCTACACCTTC. It codes for CASSLQPQGPSGYTF.

The chain recombines TRBV6-5 with TRBJ1-2; D not certain. The CDR3 consists of 13 residues. The V and J ends lost 6 bases and 4 bases respectively, with 12 bases between them. Germline lookup yields CDR1 MNHEY and CDR2 SVGAGI. CDR3 in amino acids: CASRTDGRYGYTF. As DNA, the CDR3 is TGTGCCAGCAGGACCGACGGGCGCTATGGCTACACCTTC.